The 5 T cell receptor beta chains reported below all come from one sample, sequenced in a study of blood T cells in healthy people across ages. The use of a sample-barcoded 5' primer and a J-beta primer mix characterized a second PCR of roughly 7 to 11 cycles. TCRdb called the 5' RACE reads again in MiXCR, with one record for every CDR3 protein. The sample includes about 730,000 distinct CDR3 sequences, approximately 39% seen only once; the top ten take more than 20%. Material: blood. These receptors were collected from an older woman in good health.

The genes are TRBV7-2 and TRBJ2-4; 9 bases are a match to TRBD2. V lost 2 bases to trimming and J lost 1 base; unmatched junction nucleotides: 6. In germline, CDR1 is SGHTA, CDR2 FQGNSA. The CDR3 extends over 17 amino acids. The CDR3 region has the DNA TGTGCCAGCAGCTTATTGGGCGGGGGGGCCGCCAAAAACATTCAGTACTTC. It specifies CASSLLGGGAAKNIQYF.

The chain combines TRBV7-2 with TRBJ2-1; D is ambiguous. Germline CDR1 SGHTA, CDR2 FQGNSA. The CDR3 is 15 residues long. Between the trimmed V and J ends, which lost 3 bases and 5 bases, there was a span of 14 bases. CDR3 loop: CASSFQLGTHNEQFF. DNA of the CDR3: TGTGCCAGCAGCTTCCAGCTTGGCACACACAATGAGCAGTTCTTC. Using reference TRBV7-2 and TRBJ2-1 for the parts outside the CDR3, the full variable domain is GAGVSQSPSNKVTEKGKDVELRCDPISGHTALYWYRQSLGQGLEFLIYFQGNSAPDKSGLPSDRFSAERTGGSVSTLTIQRTQQEDSAVYLCASSFQLGTHNEQFFGPGTRLTVL.

The V gene is TRBV29-1, the J gene TRBJ2-5; D is possibly TRBD2 (5 bases). Trimming took off 1 base at V and 2 bases at J, with 14 bases between the two ends. Germline V CDR1 and CDR2: SQVTM, ANQGSEA. The CDR3 spans 15 residues. The CDR3 DNA reads TGCAGCGTTGAAGCGATGGGGAGCCCACAAGAGACCCAGTACTTC. Its translation: CSVEAMGSPQETQYF. The variable domain in full, with the rest retrieved from reference TRBV29-1 and TRBJ2-5, is SAVISQKPSRDICQRGTSLTIQCQVDSQVTMMFWYRQQPGQSLTLIATANQGSEATYESGFVIDKFPISRPNLTFSTLTVSNMSPEDSSIYLCSVEAMGSPQETQYFGPGTRLLVL.

A remark on this clonotype: Its ends do not fully match the called genes, so a read error is possible. V gene TRBV12-3 or TRBV12-4 combines with J gene TRBJ2-5, with 10 nucleotides matching TRBD1. This CDR3 has 14 amino acids. The CDR3 DNA sequence: TGTGCCAGCAGTTTAAGGGACAGGGGAGAGGCCCAGTACTTC. As protein: CASSLRDRGEAQYF.

The chain uses TRBV3-1 and TRBJ1-2; perhaps TRBD1 as D (5 bases). Germline CDR1 LGHDT, CDR2 YNNKEL (reference sequence). The CDR3 contains 15 residues. Trimming removed 4 bases from V and 3 bases from J, with 15 bases in between. This CDR3 is CASSPEGGTDYGYTF. The CDR3 nucleotides read TGTGCCAGCAGCCCCGAGGGCGGGACTGACTATGGCTACACCTTC.